Below are 18 T cell receptor beta chains sequenced from a single sample in a study of T cells in Graves' hyperthyroidism and ophthalmopathy. From RNA transcripts, TCR beta CDR3 regions were amplified. The study used the HTBI primer set for a first-round RT-PCR of the TCR CDR3. TCRdb reprocessed the multiplex PCR reads with MiXCR, giving one entry per CDR3 protein. The sample lists around 490,000 distinct CDR3 sequences, 15% to 20% occurring once. Sequencing was done on a sample of blood. Source of these receptors: a man in his forties or fifties with Graves' ophthalmopathy.

This clonotype was seen repeatedly, ten times or more. This rearrangement joins TRBV12-3 or TRBV12-4 to TRBJ1-1, with D maybe TRBD1 (5 bases). V was pared by 6 bases and J by 3 bases, with 11 bases between. The CDR3 is 13 amino acids. The CDR3 bases are TGTGCCAGCAGACCAAGACAGCACACTGAAGCTTTCTTT. It specifies CASRPRQHTEAFF.

As to this clonotype: Being one base from a much bigger clone, this may be a read error. This sequence joins TRBV7-9 and TRBJ2-1; TRBD1 matches 7 bases. The J call may be mistaken, given a closer DNA end match to TRBJ2-7. CDR1 is SEHNR and CDR2 is FQNEAQ in the germline V gene (reference sequence). CDR3 size: 17 residues. The CDR3 is CASSATPTGMPYNEQYF. CDR3 nucleotide sequence: TGCGCCAGCAGCGCGACACCGACAGGGATGCCATACAATGAGCAGTACTTC.

This clonotype came up many times. The chain couples TRBV30 to TRBJ1-5, with TRBD1 matching over 7 bases. Germline V CDR1 and CDR2: GTSNPN, SVGIG (reference sequence). This CDR3 has 15 residues. With 0 bases clipped from V and 5 bases from J, the junction kept 7 bases outside the gene matches. CDR3 DNA sequence: TGTGCCTGGAGTGTAAGTCGACAGGGTCATCAGCCCCAGCATTTT. This sequence encodes CAWSVSRQGHQPQHF.

This clonotype occurred a few times. This chain uses TRBV6-1 with TRBJ2-3; a possible D gene is TRBD1 (5 bases). The CDR3 covers 13 residues. Deletions cut 4 bases from V and 6 bases from J, with 11 bases between. Germline lookup yields CDR1 MNHNS and CDR2 SASEGT. In DNA, the CDR3 is TGTGCCAGCAGTGGCTCCAGGGTTGATACGCAGTATTTT. Protein: CASSGSRVDTQYF.

In this sample, this clonotype turned up a few times. This chain links TRBV5-1 with TRBJ2-5; 10 nucleotides line up with TRBD1. The germline CDR1 and CDR2 sequences are SGHRS and YFSETQ. This CDR3 has 15 amino acids. Trimming took 4 bases from V and 2 from J; bases not matched to a gene: 5. CDR3 coding DNA: TGCGCCAGCAGCCCCGCGGGACAGGGGCAAGAGACCCAGTACTTC. This encodes CASSPAGQGQETQYF.

At least ten counts were recorded for this clonotype. The gene calls are TRBV2 and TRBJ2-5, with D possibly TRBD2 on 6 matching bases. With 6 bases removed from V and 7 bases from J, the gap between germline ends came to 15 bases. This CDR3 has 13 residues. The V gene's germline CDR1 is SNHLY and CDR2 FYNNEI. The CDR3 nucleotides are TGTGCCAGCAGCCTAGACCCGGAGGGGACCCAGTACTTC. It yields the protein CASSLDPEGTQYF.

This chain links TRBV7-2 with TRBJ1-1; D is ambiguous. Germline CDR1 and CDR2: SGHTA and FQGNSA. The CDR3 is 13 residues long. Trimming took 0 bases from V and 7 from J, leaving 9 bases between them. CDR3 nucleotides: TGTGCCAGCAGCTTAGCTGGAGGGATTGAAGCTTTCTTT. Residues: CASSLAGGIEAFF.

The table lists this clonotype with many counts. The V call is TRBV6-1, the J call TRBJ1-5; D not certain. Germline V gene data show CDR1 as MNHNS and CDR2 as SASEGT. The CDR3 spans 13 residues. V was pared by 8 bases and J by 1 base, with 9 bases between. The DNA for the CDR3 is TGTGCCAGCGGCCAAGGGAGCAATCAGCCCCAGCATTTT. Translating gives CASGQGSNQPQHF.

This clonotype was recorded at least ten times. The chain has TRBV2 and TRBJ1-1; D is ambiguous. The CDR3 totals 13 residues. CDR1 and CDR2 from the germline V gene are SNHLY and FYNNEI. The V end lost 7 bases, the J end lost 5 bases, and 14 bases lay between the germline ends. DNA of the CDR3: TGTGCCAGCACCGAACGGGCGGAGACTGAAGCTTTCTTT. Translated, it gives CASTERAETEAFF.

This chain connects TRBV7-9 to TRBJ2-3; 11 bases map to TRBD2. V trimming: 4 bases; J trimming: 5 bases; junction bases outside the gene matches: 8. CDR1 is SEHNR, CDR2 FQNEAQ, per germline (reference sequence). The CDR3 covers 16 residues. The chain's CDR3 is CASSYPLAGVGDTQYF. The CDR3, as DNA: TGTGCCAGCAGCTACCCACTAGCGGGAGTCGGAGATACGCAGTATTTT.

This clonotype has a handful of counts. The chain has TRBV9 and TRBJ2-5; tentative D call: TRBD2 (6 bases). V lost 3 bases, J lost 1 base, and 10 bases lay in between. The length of the CDR3 is 14 residues. Looked up from germline, CDR1 is SGDLS and CDR2 is YYNGEE. CDR3 coding DNA: TGTGCCAGCAGCGGGACTACCCTCCAAGAGACCCAGTACTTC. This gives the protein CASSGTTLQETQYF.

The chain is built from TRBV2 and TRBJ2-3; 11 nucleotides line up with TRBD2. This CDR3 has 14 amino acids. Germline V gene lookup returns CDR1 SNHLY and CDR2 FYNNEI. Trimming removed 2 bases from V and 6 bases from J; junction bases left unmatched: 1. This chain's CDR3 is CASSERTSGDTQYF. The CDR3, as DNA: TGTGCCAGCAGTGAAAGGACTAGCGGGGATACGCAGTATTTT.

This clonotype has only a few counts. The genes are TRBV12-3 or TRBV12-4 and TRBJ2-3; the D gene is possibly TRBD2 (5 bases). Trimming removed 6 bases from V and 2 bases from J, with 15 bases in between. This CDR3 region has 15 residues. The CDR3 spells CASRSGLPVTDTQYF. In DNA, the CDR3 is TGTGCCAGCAGATCCGGACTCCCCGTCACAGATACGCAGTATTTT.

This clonotype was recorded at least ten times. V gene TRBV5-1 combines with J gene TRBJ2-4; D is possibly TRBD1 or TRBD2 (5 bases each). V shed 4 bases and J shed 0 bases, with 14 bases lying between them. The CDR3 loop spans 16 amino acids. Per the germline V gene, CDR1 is SGHRS and CDR2 is YFSETQ. CDR3 coding DNA: TGCGCCAGCAGCATTGAGTCGGGGCGAGCCAAAAACATTCAGTACTTC. Its protein is CASSIESGRAKNIQYF.

V gene TRBV6-5 combines with J gene TRBJ2-1; 10 bases line up with TRBD1. The germline V gene has CDR1 MNHEY and CDR2 SVGAGI. Trimming at V came to 0 bases and at J to 0 bases, leaving 8 bases not matched to a gene. The CDR3 spans 19 residues. CDR3 in DNA: TGTGCCAGCAGTTACTCGAGACAGGGGGCCGCGAGCTCCTACAATGAGCAGTTCTTC. It yields the protein CASSYSRQGAASSYNEQFF.

At least ten counts were recorded for this clonotype. V is TRBV5-1 and J is TRBJ1-1; TRBD1 agrees at 8 bases. Germline V gives CDR1 SGHRS, CDR2 YFSETQ. The CDR3 covers 15 residues. V was pared by 4 bases and J by 4 bases, with 9 bases of the junction left unmatched. Here the CDR3 reads CASSTQGAGGTEAFF. Here the CDR3 DNA reads TGCGCCAGCAGCACGCAGGGGGCGGGGGGCACTGAAGCTTTCTTT.

This clonotype appeared many times. The chain carries TRBV7-2 and TRBJ1-2, with D possibly being TRBD1 (5 bases). V lost 4 bases to trimming and J lost 8 bases, with 11 bases between them. The CDR3 covers 12 residues. Looked up from germline, CDR1 is SGHTA and CDR2 is FQGNSA. The CDR3 region has the DNA TGTGCCAGCAGCTATGGGGGGGAGGGCTACACCTTC. This sequence encodes CASSYGGEGYTF.

This clonotype has ten or more counts. The gene calls are TRBV12-3 or TRBV12-4 and TRBJ2-3; 8 bases match TRBD2. CDR3 size: 16 residues. J was trimmed by 2 bases and V by 5 bases; bases with no gene match: 9. In DNA form, the CDR3 reads TGTGCCAGCAGTCCGTTGGTAGCGGGGTTCACAGATACGCAGTATTTT. Translation: CASSPLVAGFTDTQYF.